The 7 T cell receptor beta chains in this list originate from one sample, sequenced in a study of T cells expressing NK-cell markers. TCRdb reprocessed the 5' RACE reads; each CDR3 protein has one entry and no DNA is given. Its table records over 250,000 distinct CDR3 sequences. What was sequenced was blood T cells: a sorted CD56 or NKG2C T cell subset, CD4+ or CD8+ T cells, or bulk PBMC T cells (not recorded which). These receptor sequences come from a woman between 18 and 69 years old in good health.

The chain joins TRBV12-3 or TRBV12-4 to TRBJ2-6; TCRdb selects TRBD1, and the lack of DNA leaves this call unchecked. This CDR3 is built from 18 residues. CDR3 protein: CASTTGLGTASGANVLTF.

The chain carries TRBV19 and TRBJ2-2; TCRdb lists TRBD2, though no DNA is available to test this call. This CDR3 spans 16 amino acids. Germline V gene lookup returns CDR1 LNHDA and CDR2 SQIVND (reference sequence). The CDR3 loop is CASSTRAYSNTGELFF. Based on the CDR3 plus reference TRBV19 and TRBJ2-2, the full variable domain is DGGITQSPKYLFRKEGQNVTLSCEQNLNHDAMYWYRQDPGQGLRLIYYSQIVNDFQKGDIAEGYSVSREKKESFPLTVTSAQKNPTAFYLCASSTRAYSNTGELFFGEGSRLTVL.

The gene calls are TRBV18 and TRBJ2-7; TCRdb selects TRBD2, and the lack of DNA leaves this call unchecked. Germline V lookup: CDR1 KGHSH, CDR2 LQKENI. The CDR3 runs to 14 residues. The CDR3: CASSPGLAFHEQYF.

The V and J genes are TRBV5-4 and TRBJ2-7. The V gene's germline CDR1 is SGHNT and CDR2 YYREEE (reference sequence). There are 15 residues in the CDR3. CDR3 region: CASSLGPTDLYEQYF.

This chain uses TRBV4-2 with TRBJ1-6; TCRdb outputs TRBD1, but without DNA this stays unchecked. Per germline, CDR1 LGHNA and CDR2 YNFKEQ. This CDR3 is built from 16 residues. The CDR3 region is CASSQDHAGGNSPLHF.

The V and J genes are TRBV12-3 or TRBV12-4 and TRBJ2-7; TCRdb picks TRBD2, but there is no DNA to check that call. The CDR3 runs 14 residues. The CDR3 sequence: CASSRAGPTYEQYF.

The J gene is TRBJ2-5, the V gene TRBV12-3 or TRBV12-4; TCRdb reports TRBD2, a call that lacks DNA to check it against. This CDR3 comprises 15 residues. This CDR3 reads CASRPGAGGLETQYF.